The 28 T cell receptor beta chains presented below share a single source sample, sequenced in a study of metastatic and nonmetastatic thyroid tumors. Before thyroid surgery, none of the patients had received any treatment. TCRdb re-analyzed the PCR reads using MiXCR. The sample lists some 52,000 clones, about 15% occurring once. Sequencing used blood. These receptors all come from a female donor with papillary thyroid cancer or a benign thyroid nodule (not recorded which). Some clones in this sample may be carry-over from other donors' samples.

In its sample, this clone was seen many times. V and J are TRBV7-6 and TRBJ2-3, with D possibly being TRBD1 or TRBD2 (5 bases each). The CDR3 runs 14 residues. The V and J ends lost 5 bases and 4 bases respectively, with 13 bases between them. In germline, CDR1 is SGHVS, CDR2 FNYEAQ. The CDR3: CASSLGAGADTQYF. The CDR3 nucleotides read TGTGCCAGCAGCCTAGGGGCGGGCGCAGATACGCAGTATTTT.

This clone was seen at least ten times. The rearrangement uses TRBV20-1 and TRBJ1-3, with D tentatively TRBD1 (5 bases). In germline, CDR1 is DFQATT, CDR2 SNEGSKA (reference sequence). The V end was cut by 3 bases, the J end by 3 bases, with 12 bases between. This CDR3 contains 14 residues. For the CDR3, the DNA is TGCAGTGCTAGTAACGGGGGAGGTGGAAACACCATATATTTT. Translated: CSASNGGGGNTIYF.

This clone has more than one count but fewer than ten. The CDR3 is CASIHLGVRADTQYF. CDR3 in DNA: TGTGCCAGCATTCACCTAGGCGTTCGGGCCGATACGCAGTATTTT. J is TRBJ2-3 and V is TRBV6-1; D not certain. V was shortened by 7 bases and J by 6 bases, with 20 bases between the two germline ends. The CDR3 has 15 residues. Germline loops: CDR1 MNHNS, CDR2 SASEGT.

There are many counts of this clone. The gene calls are TRBV18 and TRBJ2-1; D gene unclear. CDR3 length equals 13 residues. Germline CDR1 and CDR2: KGHSH and LQKENI. Trimming left V 3 bases short and J 7 bases short, with 10 bases between. The CDR3 loop reads CASSPSVRNEQFF. The DNA of the CDR3 is TGTGCCAGCTCACCCAGCGTTAGGAATGAGCAGTTCTTC. Combining the CDR3 with reference TRBV18 and TRBJ2-1 gives the whole variable domain NAGVMQNPRHLVRRRGQEARLRCSPMKGHSHVYWYRQLPEEGLKFMVYLQKENIIDESGMPKERFSAEFPKEGPSILRIQQVVRGDSAAYFCASSPSVRNEQFFGPGTRLTVL.

A remark on this clone: The sample holds other DNA sequences that translate to the same CDR3. The chain is built from TRBV4-2 and TRBJ2-1; D perhaps matches TRBD2 (5 bases). The CDR3 consists of 15 residues. Germline CDR1 and CDR2: LGHNA and YNFKEQ. V was cut by 0 bases and J by 7 bases, with 13 bases left in between. CDR3: CASSQDSGTQNEQFF. The CDR3 nucleotides read TGTGCCAGCAGCCAAGACAGCGGTACTCAGAATGAGCAGTTCTTC.

This clone was seen at least ten times. V usage is TRBV11-2 and J usage is TRBJ2-7; D may match TRBD1 or TRBD2 (5 bases each). Germline CDR1 SGHAT, CDR2 FQNNGV. The CDR3 length is 13 residues. The ends were cut back, 0 bases at V and 6 bases at J, with 9 bases in the middle. Here the CDR3 DNA reads TGTGCCAGCAGCTTAGAGGTTGGGGGCGAGCAGTACTTC. Translating it yields CASSLEVGGEQYF.

Comments on this clone: Since a much larger clone is just one base distant, this may be a read error. The gene calls are TRBV5-4 and TRBJ2-4; 8 positions agree with TRBD1. The V segment lost 2 bases and the J segment 8 bases; nucleotides outside the gene matches: 3. CDR1 and CDR2 from the germline V gene are SGHNT and YYREEE (reference sequence). This CDR3 has 13 residues. CDR3 sequence (DNA): TGTGCCAGCAGCTTAAACAGGGGGTACATTCAGTACTTC. It specifies CASSLNRGYIQYF.

This clone was counted at least ten times. V gene TRBV2 combines with J gene TRBJ1-1; D unresolved. Germline V gene data show CDR1 as SNHLY and CDR2 as FYNNEI. Trimming shortened V by 6 bases and J by 1 base, and 6 bases separated the two germline ends. There are 12 residues in the CDR3. Here the CDR3 reads CASRLRNTEAFF. Here the CDR3 DNA reads TGTGCCAGCAGACTGAGGAACACTGAAGCTTTCTTT.

At least ten counts were recorded for this clone. The chain joins TRBV19 to TRBJ1-5; no clear D gene. The CDR3 covers 14 residues. CDR1 and CDR2 (germline): LNHDA, SQIVND (reference sequence). V lost 3 bases, J lost 1 base, and 7 bases lay in between. Here the CDR3 reads CASSMTGSNQPQHF. Here the CDR3 DNA reads TGTGCCAGTAGTATGACGGGCAGCAATCAGCCCCAGCATTTT.

This clone was detected only once. An end of the junction does not agree with germline; a read error may underlie this. The chain has TRBV20-1 and TRBJ2-1, with 13 nucleotides matching TRBD2. The CDR3 sequence is 16 residues long. Germline V gene sequence: CDR1 DFQATT, CDR2 SNEGSKA (reference sequence). CDR3: CSARGLAGGPYNEKFF. CDR3 DNA sequence: TGCAGTGCTAGAGGACTAGCGGGAGGCCCATACAATGAGAAGTTCTTC.

This clone showed up many times. The chain carries TRBV20-1 and TRBJ2-7; 8 bases agree with TRBD1. Germline V gene lookup returns CDR1 DFQATT and CDR2 SNEGSKA (reference sequence). V trimming: 0 bases; J trimming: 7 bases; junction bases outside the gene matches: 11. The CDR3 loop spans 15 amino acids. CDR3 in amino acids: CSARDPRQGFGEQYF. The CDR3 region has the DNA TGCAGTGCTAGAGATCCTAGACAGGGGTTTGGAGAGCAGTACTTC.

This clone was counted ten times or more. This chain connects TRBV7-9 to TRBJ2-5, with D possibly called TRBD1 or TRBD2 (5 bases each). Trimming stripped 1 base from V and 0 bases from J, with 12 bases between. CDR1 and CDR2 (germline): SEHNR, FQNEAQ (reference sequence). This CDR3 spans 16 amino acids. The CDR3 region is CASSLGDRGNQETQYF. CDR3 DNA: TGTGCCAGCAGCTTAGGGGACCGAGGAAACCAAGAGACCCAGTACTTC.

The table lists this clone with many counts. The chain links TRBV19 to TRBJ1-1; no clear D gene. The CDR3 contains 13 residues. Trimming took off 5 bases at V and 10 bases at J, with 17 bases between the two ends. CDR1 and CDR2 from the germline V gene are LNHDA and SQIVND (reference sequence). The CDR3 nucleotides are TGTGCCAGTAGTTTTTATGATTCTCGGGGAGCTTTCTTT. This codes for CASSFYDSRGAFF.

The chain uses TRBV30 and TRBJ1-6; D remains unclear. The germline V gene encodes CDR1 GTSNPN and CDR2 SVGIG (reference sequence). There are 13 residues in the CDR3. Trimming cost V 3 bases and J 7 bases, with 10 bases left between them. The CDR3 region is CAWRVIQNSPLHF. The CDR3 coding sequence is TGTGCCTGGAGGGTGATCCAAAATTCACCCCTCCACTTT.

This clone was seen ten or more times. This chain links TRBV7-2 with TRBJ2-1, with no clear D. Germline values: CDR1 SGHTA, CDR2 FQGNSA. Trimming took 2 bases from V and 6 from J, leaving 17 bases between them. This CDR3 spans 16 amino acids. This CDR3 reads CASSLTGTTVVNEQFF. In DNA form, the CDR3 reads TGTGCCAGCAGCTTAACTGGCACGACCGTCGTCAATGAGCAGTTCTTC.

This clone was detected only a few times. At one end, the junction sequence differs from germline, possibly due to a read error. This rearrangement joins TRBV2 to TRBJ1-2; no clear D gene. CDR1 and CDR2 (germline): SNHLY, FYNNEI. This CDR3 contains 14 residues. CDR3 residues: CASNLQYLSYCYTF. In DNA form, the CDR3 reads TGTGCCAGCAACCTACAGTATCTATCCTATTGCTACACCTTC.

DNA for the CDR3: TGCGCCAGCAGCTTGTTAACAGGGTTTGTCAATGAGCAGTTCTTC. It codes for CASSLLTGFVNEQFF. This rearrangement joins TRBV5-1 to TRBJ2-1; perhaps TRBD1 as D (6 bases). The CDR3 is made up of 15 amino acids. Germline V lookup: CDR1 SGHRS, CDR2 YFSETQ. V shed 1 base and J shed 6 bases, with 14 bases lying between them.

The chain has TRBV20-1 and TRBJ2-2; 7 bases agree with TRBD2. Losses at the gene ends were 2 bases for V and 7 bases for J; bases not matched to a gene: 13. The CDR3 runs 16 residues. Germline V gene sequence: CDR1 DFQATT, CDR2 SNEGSKA (reference sequence). This CDR3 is CSARNVSGGEVGELFF. In DNA, the CDR3 is TGCAGTGCTAGAAATGTATCGGGGGGTGAGGTCGGGGAGCTGTTTTTT.

This clone was found a few times. At one of its ends the junction is not consistent with the germline gene, which may arise from a read error. The chain combines TRBV28 with TRBJ1-4; D not resolved. This CDR3 contains 13 residues. Germline-derived CDR1 and CDR2 are MDHEN and SYDVKM. In DNA form, the CDR3 reads TGTGCCAGCATTTTAGTGGGCCGTGAAAAACTGTTTTTT. Translated, it gives CASILVGREKLFF. Full variable domain (rest looked up from reference TRBV28 and TRBJ1-4): DVKVTQSSRYLVKRTGEKVFLECVQDMDHENMFWYRQDPGLGLRLIYFSYDVKMKEKGDIPEGYSVSREKKERFSLILESASTNQTSMYLCASILVGREKLFFGSGTQLSVL.

This clone has at least ten counts. The V call is TRBV2, the J call TRBJ1-2; TRBD1 might be the D (6 bases). The CDR3 totals 15 residues. The V gene's germline CDR1 is SNHLY and CDR2 FYNNEI. V gave up 5 bases and J gave up 6 bases, with 19 bases separating them. The CDR3 protein is CASSSRGGRGDGYTF. The DNA for the CDR3 is TGTGCCAGCAGTTCCCGGGGGGGCAGGGGAGATGGCTACACCTTC.

This clone has a count of ten or more. Here the CDR3 reads CASRDSIAKNIQYF. The CDR3 region has the DNA TGTGCCAGCAGAGACAGTATAGCCAAAAACATTCAGTACTTC. The rearrangement joins TRBV6-1 to TRBJ2-4; tentatively, D is TRBD1 (5 bases). The CDR3 contains 14 residues. Germline V gene lookup returns CDR1 MNHNS and CDR2 SASEGT. V dropped 6 bases and J dropped 0 bases, with 9 bases sitting between them.

This clone has at least ten counts. The chain has TRBV19 and TRBJ2-2, with 7 nucleotides matching TRBD2. Unmatched junction bases numbered 7, after V lost 7 bases and J lost 5 bases. CDR3 length: 14 residues. Looked up from germline, CDR1 is LNHDA and CDR2 is SQIVND (reference sequence). The CDR3 loop is CASTLGGATGELFF. For the CDR3, the DNA is TGTGCCAGTACCCTGGGAGGGGCTACCGGGGAGCTGTTTTTT.

This clone was seen repeatedly, ten times or more. The chain uses TRBV5-1 and TRBJ1-1; possible D gene TRBD1, 5 bases. Germline CDR1 reads SGHRS; CDR2 reads YFSETQ. The CDR3 is made up of 13 amino acids. Trimming removed 3 bases at V and 1 base at J, with 7 bases between. CDR3: CASSWRGNTEAFF. The CDR3 nucleotides read TGCGCCAGCAGCTGGAGGGGGAACACTGAAGCTTTCTTT.

V gene TRBV7-2 combines with J gene TRBJ2-1, with TRBD2 matching over 8 bases. Germline CDR1 reads SGHTA; CDR2 reads FQGNSA. The trim removed 3 bases at V and 1 base at J, leaving 23 bases unmatched. The CDR3 covers 22 residues. For the CDR3, the DNA is TGTGCCAGCAGCTTCCCCAGTTCAGCTCTAGCGGGTGGCGAAGTTTCCTACAATGAGCAGTTCTTC. Protein sequence: CASSFPSSALAGGEVSYNEQFF.

This clone was detected a few times. This chain uses TRBV6-1 with TRBJ1-1; no firm D call. The V gene lost 10 bases and the J gene lost 4 bases, with 10 bases spanning the gap. The CDR3 is 11 residues long. In germline, CDR1 is MNHNS, CDR2 SASEGT. CDR3 DNA sequence: TGTGCCATCGTAACGTCCACTGAAGCTTTCTTT. Translating gives CAIVTSTEAFF.

Ten or more counts support this clone. The V call is TRBV28, the J call TRBJ2-3, with TRBD2 matching 7 bases. With 2 bases clipped from V and 0 bases from J, the junction kept 2 bases outside the gene matches. In germline, CDR1 is MDHEN, CDR2 SYDVKM. The CDR3 consists of 15 residues. The CDR3 sequence is CASSLSGTSTDTQYF. In nucleotides, the CDR3 is TGTGCCAGCAGTTTAAGCGGGACTAGCACAGATACGCAGTATTTT.

This clone was seen ten or more times. The chain uses TRBV27 and TRBJ2-3; D is ambiguous. V lost 2 bases to trimming and J lost 2 bases, with 8 bases between them. CDR1 is MNHEY, CDR2 SMNVEV, per germline (reference sequence). The CDR3 spans 14 residues. DNA for the CDR3: TGTGCCAGCAGTTTACAATCAAACACAGATACGCAGTATTTT. It codes for CASSLQSNTDTQYF.

This clone was seen ten or more times. The chain recombines TRBV2 with TRBJ1-1, with D maybe TRBD1 (5 bases). The CDR3 has 16 residues. V shed 1 base and J shed 3 bases, with 15 bases lying between them. Germline-derived CDR1 and CDR2 are SNHLY and FYNNEI. CDR3 protein: CASSEDRRGADTEAFF. DNA of the CDR3: TGTGCCAGCAGTGAAGACAGGCGGGGAGCAGACACTGAAGCTTTCTTT.